One and the same sample provided the 21 T cell receptor beta chains below, sequenced in a study of human T cells and chemical hapten exposure. Stated time point: pre-sensitization, week 0. Documented treatment: therapeutic diphenylcyclopropenone sensitization with weekly scalp DPC. TCRdb itself ran the RACE reads through MiXCR, one entry per CDR3 protein. The table records around 300,000 distinct CDR3 sequences, around 5.5% of them present only once. This material consisted of whole blood, taken in connection with sensitization to the hapten diphenylcyclopropenone (DPC). These receptors all stem from a woman between 18 and 29 years old with alopecia areata. Some clones in this sample may be carry-over from other donors' samples.

The chain is built from TRBV2 and TRBJ1-4, with TRBD1 matching 8 bases. The CDR3 runs 15 residues. Germline V gives CDR1 SNHLY, CDR2 FYNNEI. Losses at the gene ends were 6 bases for V and 8 bases for J; bases not matched to a gene: 11. As DNA, the CDR3 is TGTGCCAGCAGCGATTACCGGGGGACAGGCGAAAAACTGTTTTTT. This sequence encodes CASSDYRGTGEKLFF.

This clonotype has ten or more counts. The gene calls are TRBV9 and TRBJ2-5; D uncertain. The V gene's germline CDR1 is SGDLS and CDR2 YYNGEE. Deletions cut 0 bases from V and 4 bases from J, with 7 bases between. This CDR3 contains 13 residues. The CDR3 DNA reads as TGTGCCAGCAGCGTAGGAGAGAGAGAGACCCAGTACTTC. Amino acids: CASSVGERETQYF.

This clonotype was recorded many times. The chain links TRBV5-1 to TRBJ2-5, with no clear D. The CDR3 totals 14 residues. V shed 6 bases and J shed 2 bases, with 14 bases lying between them. The germline V gene has CDR1 SGHRS and CDR2 YFSETQ. Here the CDR3 DNA reads TGCGCCAGCACACCAGAACTTGGACAAGAGACCCAGTACTTC. This sequence encodes CASTPELGQETQYF.

This clonotype was detected only a few times. This rearrangement joins TRBV7-3 to TRBJ1-2; tentative D call: TRBD1 (6 bases). This CDR3 spans 15 amino acids. Looked up from germline, CDR1 is SGHTA and CDR2 is FQGTGA. Trimming cost V 5 bases and J 5 bases, with 18 bases left between them. In DNA form, the CDR3 reads TGTGCCAGCAGCCTTGAACCAACAGGGAAATATGGCTACACCTTC. Protein sequence: CASSLEPTGKYGYTF.

This clonotype has a count of ten or more. The rearrangement joins TRBV10-3 to TRBJ2-1; the D gene could be TRBD1 or TRBD2 (6 bases each). The V gene lost 4 bases and the J gene lost 7 bases, with 17 bases spanning the gap. CDR1 and CDR2 from the germline V gene are ENHRY and SYGVKD. This CDR3 spans 15 amino acids. The CDR3 DNA reads TGTGCCATCAGTGGGGGAGACAGGAGGGGGAATGAGCAGTTCTTC. This sequence encodes CAISGGDRRGNEQFF.

The CDR3 bases are TGCAGCGTCCTTATCCCCCCCTACGAGCAGTTCTTC. This translates into CSVLIPPYEQFF. The gene calls are TRBV29-1 and TRBJ2-1; D uncertain. Trimming took off 6 bases at V and 10 bases at J, with 16 bases between the two ends. CDR1 and CDR2 from the germline V gene are SQVTM and ANQGSEA. The CDR3 consists of 12 residues.

This clonotype was seen a few times. J is TRBJ2-7 and V is TRBV28; no firm D call. Per the germline V gene, CDR1 is MDHEN and CDR2 is SYDVKM. Trimming pared 8 bases from V and 6 bases from J, leaving 14 bases between. The CDR3 extends over 12 amino acids. The CDR3 protein is CASGPSGPEQYF. CDR3 DNA: TGTGCCAGCGGACCCTCTGGCCCCGAGCAGTACTTC.

This clonotype was picked up a small number of times. This rearrangement joins TRBV5-6 to TRBJ1-1; 9 nucleotides match TRBD1. In germline, CDR1 is SGHDT, CDR2 YYEEEE. The CDR3 has 14 residues. V lost 4 bases to trimming and J lost 4 bases; unmatched junction nucleotides: 5. The CDR3 protein is CASSVTGGGTEAFF. DNA of the CDR3: TGTGCCAGCAGCGTGACAGGGGGAGGCACTGAAGCTTTCTTT.

In its sample, this clonotype was seen a few times. The rearrangement joins TRBV20-1 to TRBJ1-5; 8 bases agree with TRBD1. After removal of 1 base from V and 9 bases from J, the junction contained 11 bases not matched to a gene. The CDR3 contains 15 residues. Looked up from germline, CDR1 is DFQATT and CDR2 is SNEGSKA (reference sequence). CDR3 in amino acids: CSARAGTGIRPPQHF. The CDR3 DNA sequence: TGCAGTGCTAGAGCCGGGACAGGAATCCGGCCGCCCCAGCATTTT.

This clonotype showed up just a few times. The CDR3 nucleotides are TGTGCCAGCAGCTTAGAGCCGACCGGGGAGCTGTTTTTT. Amino acids: CASSLEPTGELFF. The chain combines TRBV11-2 with TRBJ2-2; D call uncertain. CDR1 is SGHAT, CDR2 FQNNGV, per germline. The CDR3 is 13 amino acids. V was pared by 0 bases and J by 5 bases, with 4 bases between.

This clonotype was seen more than once but under ten times. V and J are TRBV7-9 and TRBJ2-1; D ambiguous. The V end lost 3 bases, the J end lost 4 bases, and 10 bases lay between the germline ends. The CDR3 is 14 residues long. CDR1 SEHNR and CDR2 FQNEAQ come from the germline V gene (reference sequence). CDR3 sequence reads: CASSLGNAYNEQFF. The CDR3 DNA reads TGTGCCAGCAGCTTGGGGAATGCTTACAATGAGCAGTTCTTC.

This clonotype was observed many times. This rearrangement joins TRBV4-2 to TRBJ2-7; D not certain. The CDR3 is 14 amino acids. Looked up from germline, CDR1 is LGHNA and CDR2 is YNFKEQ. The V and J ends lost 0 bases and 5 bases respectively, with 11 bases between them. CDR3 sequence reads: CASSQDRRSDEQYF. In DNA, the CDR3 is TGTGCCAGCAGCCAAGATAGGCGGTCCGACGAGCAGTACTTC.

This clonotype has a count of ten or more. The rearrangement joins TRBV7-8 to TRBJ2-7; D assignment may be TRBD1 or TRBD2 (5 bases each). V was cut by 6 bases and J by 4 bases, with 25 bases left in between. The CDR3 covers 17 residues. The V gene's germline CDR1 is SGHVS and CDR2 FQNEAQ. The CDR3, as DNA: TGTGCCAGCAGTGGGGGTAGATCTGGGGCGGATTTTTACGAGCAGTACTTC. This encodes CASSGGRSGADFYEQYF.

This clonotype turned up a few times. This sequence joins TRBV6-1 and TRBJ2-2; 8 bases are shared with TRBD1. Trimming removed 2 bases from V and 5 bases from J; junction bases left unmatched: 10. Germline CDR1 is MNHNS and CDR2 is SASEGT. This CDR3 is 17 amino acids long. CDR3 bases: TGTGCCAGCAGTGAAATAGAGGGGACAGGAACTACCGGGGAGCTGTTTTTT. Its translation is CASSEIEGTGTTGELFF.

This clonotype was detected only a few times. The chain joins TRBV4-2 to TRBJ1-5, with a possible D match to TRBD1 (6 bases). Germline V CDR1 and CDR2: LGHNA, YNFKEQ. The CDR3 is made up of 16 amino acids. Trimming cost V 0 bases and J 2 bases, with 11 bases left between them. The CDR3 reads CASSQDIGQRNQPQHF. The CDR3 nucleotides read TGTGCCAGCAGCCAAGACATCGGACAGCGCAATCAGCCCCAGCATTTT.

The table lists this clonotype with many counts. This chain links TRBV13 with TRBJ2-2; 7 bases line up with TRBD1. J was trimmed by 3 bases and V by 4 bases; bases with no gene match: 5. Germline-derived CDR1 and CDR2 are PRHDT and FYEKMQ (reference sequence). The CDR3 spans 15 residues. The CDR3 loop reads CASSSGTEYTGELFF. In nucleotides, the CDR3 is TGTGCCAGCAGCTCCGGGACAGAATACACCGGGGAGCTGTTTTTT.

This clonotype was detected ten times or more. The J gene is TRBJ1-5, the V gene TRBV3-1; no clear D. Germline-derived CDR1 and CDR2 are LGHDT and YNNKEL (reference sequence). The germline V and J ends were trimmed by 1 base and 7 bases, with 11 bases remaining between them. This CDR3 contains 14 residues. CDR3 bases: TGTGCCAGCAGCCAAGGGTGGGCGGGGCAGCCCCAGCATTTT. Amino acids: CASSQGWAGQPQHF.

In this sample, this clonotype turned up many times. The genes are TRBV7-3 and TRBJ1-1, with unresolved D. Germline assignment: CDR1 SGHTA and CDR2 FQGTGA. The CDR3 runs to 13 residues. With 5 bases removed from V and 11 bases from J, the gap between germline ends came to 18 bases. In DNA form, the CDR3 reads TGTGCCAGCAGCCAAGGGAAAAACCGGAGGGCTTTCTTT. It yields the protein CASSQGKNRRAFF.

This chain connects TRBV3-1 to TRBJ2-2; D gene uncertain. The V end lost 4 bases, the J end lost 8 bases, and 8 bases lay between the germline ends. The CDR3 spans 12 residues. In germline, CDR1 is LGHDT, CDR2 YNNKEL (reference sequence). The CDR3 sequence is CASSREPGELFF. The CDR3, as DNA: TGTGCCAGCAGCCGAGAACCGGGGGAGCTGTTTTTT.

This clonotype has a handful of counts. This CDR3 is CASSNFTPGRTLHF. The CDR3 DNA follows: TGTGCCAGCAGCAACTTTACCCCGGGACGCACACTCCACTTT. This chain links TRBV6-2 or TRBV6-3 with TRBJ1-6; a possible D gene is TRBD1 (5 bases). The CDR3 loop spans 14 amino acids. The V end was cut by 6 bases, the J end by 16 bases, with 22 bases between. Per germline, CDR1 MNHEY and CDR2 SVGEGT.

Many counts were recorded for this clonotype. The chain combines TRBV20-1 with TRBJ2-7; a weak D match, TRBD2 (6 bases). The V end lost 3 bases, the J end lost 2 bases, and 8 bases lay between the germline ends. The germline gives CDR1 DFQATT, CDR2 SNEGSKA (reference sequence). The CDR3 sequence is 12 residues long. The CDR3 DNA is TGCAGTGCTAGGGAGGGGACCTACGAGCAGTACTTC. Its protein is CSAREGTYEQYF.